The next 6 T cell receptor beta chains were all read from a single sample in a study of cytomegalovirus exposure and HLA in healthy donors. PCR involved 60 Vbeta and 13 Jbeta primers. Profiled with immunoSEQ multiplex PCR; TCRdb holds only in-frame clones, not every one. The data contain about 110,000 clones, around 80% of them seen just once; the ten biggest clones take up over 2%. The sequenced sample was PBMCs. The receptors stem from a man aged 25 to 45 in good health and CMV-seronegative.

V usage is TRBV10-3 and J usage is TRBJ2-2; TRBD1 matches at 11 bases. V gave up 6 bases and J gave up 6 bases; unmatched junction bases: 6. This CDR3 contains 15 residues. CDR1 is ENHRY and CDR2 is SYGVKD in the germline V gene. The DNA of the CDR3 is TGTGCCATCAGGGTCGGGACAGGGGGGGCCGGGGAGCTGTTTTTT. Translated, it gives CAIRVGTGGAGELFF.

The J gene is TRBJ1-2, the V gene TRBV4-3; TRBD1 matches 11 bases. V was clipped by 4 bases and J by 2 bases; unmatched bases: 3. Germline CDR1 is LGHNA and CDR2 is YSLEER. CDR3 size: 15 residues. CDR3: CASSPGDRGNYGYTF. CDR3 coding DNA: TGCGCCAGCAGCCCGGGGGACAGGGGGAACTATGGCTACACCTTC.

V usage is TRBV2 and J usage is TRBJ1-2, with 7 bases matching TRBD1. This CDR3 spans 13 amino acids. V trimming: 6 bases; J trimming: 3 bases; junction bases outside the gene matches: 4. Per the germline V gene, CDR1 is SNHLY and CDR2 is FYNNEI. The CDR3 region is CASRRGTDYGYTF. CDR3 DNA: TGTGCCAGCAGGCGCGGGACAGACTATGGCTACACCTTC. Full variable domain (rest looked up from reference TRBV2 and TRBJ1-2): EPEVTQTPSHQVTQMGQEVILRCVPISNHLYFYWYRQILGQKVEFLVSFYNNEISEKSEIFDDQFSVERPDGSNFTLKIRSTKLEDSAMYFCASRRGTDYGYTFGSGTRLTVV.

This chain links TRBV4-1 with TRBJ1-5, with D possibly matching TRBD1 (5 bases). The V end lost 0 bases, the J end lost 2 bases, and 17 bases lay between the germline ends. CDR3 length: 18 residues. Looked up from germline, CDR1 is MGHRA and CDR2 is YSYEKL. As DNA, the CDR3 is TGCGCCAGCAGCCAAGATCACGGGGGACGGAGGCGCAATCAGCCCCAGCATTTT. Its protein is CASSQDHGGRRRNQPQHF.

The J gene is TRBJ2-2, the V gene TRBV18, with TRBD1 identical over 10 bases. The ends lost 3 bases at V and 3 bases at J; junction bases unmatched: 7. In germline, CDR1 is KGHSH, CDR2 LQKENI. The CDR3 is 17 amino acids. The CDR3 here is CASSPRPGTGDTGELFF. CDR3 nucleotide sequence: TGTGCCAGCTCACCGCGCCCAGGGACAGGGGACACCGGGGAGCTGTTTTTT.

This clone was counted a few times. V gene TRBV7-9 combines with J gene TRBJ1-5, with TRBD1 matching 9 bases. Losses at the gene ends were 5 bases for V and 7 bases for J; bases not matched to a gene: 6. This CDR3 has 14 amino acids. Germline V CDR1 and CDR2: SEHNR, FQNEAQ (reference sequence). The CDR3 sequence is CASSPGQGNQPQHF. CDR3 in DNA: TGTGCCAGCAGCCCGGGACAGGGTAACCAGCCCCAGCATTTT.